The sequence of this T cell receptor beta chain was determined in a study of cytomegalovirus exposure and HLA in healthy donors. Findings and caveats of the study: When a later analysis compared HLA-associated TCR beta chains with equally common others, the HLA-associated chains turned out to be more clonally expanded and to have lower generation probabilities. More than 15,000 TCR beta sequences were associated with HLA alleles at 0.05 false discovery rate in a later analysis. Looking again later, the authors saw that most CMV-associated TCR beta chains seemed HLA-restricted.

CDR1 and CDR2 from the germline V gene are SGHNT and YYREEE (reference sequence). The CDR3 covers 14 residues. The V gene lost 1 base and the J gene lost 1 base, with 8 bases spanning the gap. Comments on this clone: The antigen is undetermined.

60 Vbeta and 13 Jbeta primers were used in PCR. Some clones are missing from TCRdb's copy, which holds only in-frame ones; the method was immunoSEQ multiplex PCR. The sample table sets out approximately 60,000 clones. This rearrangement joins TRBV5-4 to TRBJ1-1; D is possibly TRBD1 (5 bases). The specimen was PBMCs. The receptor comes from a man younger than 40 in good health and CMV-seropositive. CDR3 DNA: TGTGCCAGCAGCTTGCCTCAGGGGAACACTGAAGCTTTCTTT. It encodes CASSLPQGNTEAFF.